What follows describes a single TCR beta chain. What it binds is not known. This entry belongs to a study of blood T cells in healthy people across ages. Study-wide findings and caveats: Naive T cell percentage showed a strong correlation with the diversity of TCR beta.

The donors, aged roughly 6 to 95, were healthy Caucasians from Russia. Total RNA amounts of at least 5 micrograms were extracted per sample. A sample-barcoded 5' primer and a J-beta primer mix were used in a second PCR of roughly 7 to 11 cycles. The yield of each sample was at least 2.5 million CDR3-containing paired-end reads. TCRdb fed the 5' RACE reads into MiXCR, producing one record per CDR3 protein. The sample lists about 730,000 distinct CDR3 sequences; more than 40% were seen once. CDR3 length: 16 residues. Germline lookup yields CDR1 SGHDN and CDR2 FVKESK. V was pared by 1 base and J by 6 bases, with 11 bases of the junction left unmatched.

This sequence joins TRBV14 and TRBJ1-2, with TRBD1 matching 7 bases. Sequenced sample: blood. This TCR derives from a woman aged 55-75 years in good health. This CDR3 reads CASSQGGKGAKNGYTF. Here the CDR3 DNA reads TGTGCCAGCAGCCAAGGGGGTAAGGGGGCCAAAAATGGCTACACCTTC.